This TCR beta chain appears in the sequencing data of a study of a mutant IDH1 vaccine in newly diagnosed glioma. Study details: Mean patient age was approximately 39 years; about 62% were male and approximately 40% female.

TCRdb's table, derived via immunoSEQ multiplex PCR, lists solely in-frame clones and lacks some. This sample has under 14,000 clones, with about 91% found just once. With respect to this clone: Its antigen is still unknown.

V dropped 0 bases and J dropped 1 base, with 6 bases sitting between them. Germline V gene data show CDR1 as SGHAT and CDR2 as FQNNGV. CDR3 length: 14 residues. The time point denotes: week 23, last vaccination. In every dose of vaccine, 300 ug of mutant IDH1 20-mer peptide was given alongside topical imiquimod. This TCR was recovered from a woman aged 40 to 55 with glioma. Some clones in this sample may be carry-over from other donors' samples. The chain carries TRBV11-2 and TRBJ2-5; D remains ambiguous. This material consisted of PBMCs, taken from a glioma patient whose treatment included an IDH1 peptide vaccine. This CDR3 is CASSLDLAQETQYF. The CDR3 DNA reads TGTGCCAGCAGCTTAGATCTGGCCCAAGAGACCCAGTACTTC.